The 22 T cell receptor beta chains listed next were all sequenced from one sample in a study of beta chain features in type 1 diabetes. The study, taken as a whole, reports: Among patients with Type 1 diabetes, TCRB CDR3s were moderately but significantly shorter in every one of the four CD4+ subsets.

No antigen is known for these receptors. TCRB transcripts that were expressed got sequenced, as all of the isolated RNA had been reverse transcribed. TCRdb's copy holds only in-frame clones and misses some; the assay was immunoSEQ multiplex PCR. The sample lists around 140,000 clones, less than 15% seen once, with under 1.5% in the top ten. The sequenced sample consisted of central memory CD4+ T cells from blood. These TCRs come from a man younger than 30 with type 1 diabetes.

The rearrangement uses TRBV29-1 and TRBJ2-7; D perhaps matches TRBD2 (6 bases). The CDR3 has 14 residues. The V end was cut by 7 bases, the J end by 7 bases, with 23 bases between. Looked up from germline, CDR1 is SQVTM and CDR2 is ANQGSEA. The CDR3 bases are TGCAGCGCCTCAGGTGGGGAGGCCTCCTGGGAGCAGTACTTC. Its protein is CSASGGEASWEQYF.

The sample holds a few counts of this clone. CDR3 in amino acids: CASTQASGANVLTF. In DNA form, the CDR3 reads TGTGCCAGCACACAAGCCTCTGGGGCCAACGTCCTGACTTTC. The J gene is TRBJ2-6, the V gene TRBV6-1; D ambiguous. Germline-derived CDR1 and CDR2 are MNHNS and SASEGT. Trimming cost V 7 bases and J 0 bases, with 7 bases left between them. The CDR3 has 14 residues.

This chain joins TRBV18 and TRBJ2-1; no definite D call. V lost 4 bases and J 2 bases, leaving 24 bases between the germline ends. This CDR3 contains 19 residues. Germline-derived CDR1 and CDR2 are KGHSH and LQKENI. Written as DNA, the CDR3 is TGTGCCAGCTCACTATACTCCGGGTCTCCCGGAGTGACCTACAATGAGCAGTTCTTC. This sequence encodes CASSLYSGSPGVTYNEQFF.

This clone was detected only a few times. The V call is TRBV6-5, the J call TRBJ2-7; D gene unclear. V was shortened by 5 bases and J by 6 bases, with 11 bases between the two germline ends. Germline V CDR1 and CDR2: MNHEY, SVGAGI. The CDR3 has 12 residues. Here the CDR3 reads CASSLSLGEQYF. For the CDR3, the DNA is TGTGCCAGCAGTCTAAGTCTTGGCGAGCAGTACTTC.

This clone has a count of ten or more. This chain uses TRBV6-5 with TRBJ2-5; 7 nucleotides agree with TRBD1. V gave up 0 bases and J gave up 2 bases; unmatched junction bases: 6. Germline V gene data show CDR1 as MNHEY and CDR2 as SVGAGI. The CDR3 is 16 amino acids. CDR3 loop: CASSYSVTGQQETQYF. In DNA, the CDR3 is TGTGCCAGCAGTTACTCCGTTACGGGACAGCAAGAGACCCAGTACTTC.

The chain carries TRBV5-4 and TRBJ1-6; TRBD1 matches at 8 bases. CDR1 and CDR2 (germline): SGHNT, YYREEE (reference sequence). J was trimmed by 7 bases and V by 3 bases; bases with no gene match: 3. There are 14 residues in the CDR3. CDR3 region: CASSSDRANSPLHF. The DNA for the CDR3 is TGTGCCAGCAGCTCGGACAGGGCGAATTCACCCCTCCACTTT. Full variable domain (missing parts from reference TRBV5-4 and TRBJ1-6): ETGVTQSPTHLIKTRGQQVTLRCSSQSGHNTVSWYQQALGQGPQFIFQYYREEENGRGNFPPRFSGLQFPNYSSELNVNALELDDSALYLCASSSDRANSPLHFGNGTRLTVT.

The genes are TRBV7-8 and TRBJ1-4, with unresolved D. V shed 5 bases and J shed 6 bases, with 10 bases lying between them. The CDR3 is made up of 13 amino acids. Germline assignment: CDR1 SGHVS and CDR2 FQNEAQ. The CDR3 here is CASSLRRDEKLFF. The CDR3 coding sequence is TGTGCCAGCAGCCTCAGAAGGGATGAAAAACTGTTTTTT.

This clone was detected only a few times. The chain couples TRBV28 to TRBJ2-3, with D tentatively TRBD1 (5 bases). Germline V gene lookup returns CDR1 MDHEN and CDR2 SYDVKM. This CDR3 has 16 amino acids. The V and J ends lost 1 base and 5 bases respectively, with 16 bases between them. The chain's CDR3 is CASSLLGREGRDTQYF. CDR3 nucleotides: TGTGCCAGCAGTTTATTGGGCAGGGAAGGTAGAGATACGCAGTATTTT.

As to this clone: At one end, the junction sequence differs from germline, possibly due to a read error. This chain uses TRBV7-7 with TRBJ2-5; TRBD2 agrees at 10 bases. CDR1 and CDR2 (germline): SSHAT, FNYEAQ (reference sequence). CDR3 length: 15 residues. Written as DNA, the CDR3 is TGTGCTAGCAGCTTTAGCGGGGGGTATGGAGAGACCCAGTACTTC. This sequence encodes CASSFSGGYGETQYF.

The V gene is TRBV5-1, the J gene TRBJ2-5; D gene uncertain. This CDR3 is built from 13 residues. V lost 1 base and J 1 base, leaving 5 bases between the germline ends. Germline V gene sequence: CDR1 SGHRS, CDR2 YFSETQ. DNA for the CDR3: TGCGCCAGCAGCTTGAACTCCCAAGAGACCCAGTACTTC. Amino acids: CASSLNSQETQYF.

This clone has a handful of counts. CDR3 protein: CASSATDTQYF. CDR3 DNA sequence: TGTGCCAGCAGCGCGACAGATACGCAGTATTTT. The V and J genes are TRBV9 and TRBJ2-3; no reliable D call. The CDR3 is 11 residues long. Trimming took 3 bases from V and 3 from J, leaving 2 bases between them. CDR1 is SGDLS and CDR2 is YYNGEE in the germline V gene.

This clone was detected only a few times. The V call is TRBV29-1, the J call TRBJ1-5; D gene unclear. Per the germline V gene, CDR1 is SQVTM and CDR2 is ANQGSEA. The CDR3 loop spans 15 amino acids. The V end lost 4 bases, the J end lost 2 bases, and 15 bases lay between the germline ends. Here the CDR3 DNA reads TGCAGCGTTGCCGATGGGTTTTTGGGCAATCAGCCCCAGCATTTT. Its translation: CSVADGFLGNQPQHF. The full variable domain, in which reference TRBV29-1 and TRBJ1-5 provide the parts outside the CDR3, is SAVISQKPSRDICQRGTSLTIQCQVDSQVTMMFWYRQQPGQSLTLIATANQGSEATYESGFVIDKFPISRPNLTFSTLTVSNMSPEDSSIYLCSVADGFLGNQPQHFGDGTRLSIL.

There are many counts of this clone. The gene calls are TRBV29-1 and TRBJ2-5, with 8 bases identical to TRBD1. The germline gives CDR1 SQVTM, CDR2 ANQGSEA. CDR3 length: 13 amino acids. The junction had 6 bases not matched to a gene; V was cut back by 6 bases and J by 3 bases. Here the CDR3 reads CSVPDRGEETQYF. The CDR3 DNA sequence: TGCAGCGTCCCCGACAGGGGAGAAGAGACCCAGTACTTC.

The V and J genes are TRBV9 and TRBJ1-6; 7 positions agree with TRBD1. V lost 2 bases to trimming and J lost 5 bases; unmatched junction nucleotides: 7. CDR1 SGDLS and CDR2 YYNGEE come from the germline V gene. The CDR3 totals 16 residues. The CDR3 loop reads CASSVSQTGHNSPLHF. The CDR3 nucleotides are TGTGCCAGCAGCGTCTCCCAGACAGGGCATAATTCACCCCTCCACTTT.

The chain couples TRBV7-3 to TRBJ2-5; 11 nucleotides line up with TRBD2. Trimming removed 5 bases from V and 4 bases from J; junction bases left unmatched: 6. Germline-derived CDR1 and CDR2 are SGHTA and FQGTGA. CDR3 size: 15 residues. The CDR3, as DNA: TGTGCCAGCAGCAGATCCGGGACTAGCGGAGAGACCCAGTACTTC. This encodes CASSRSGTSGETQYF.

This clone has only a few counts. The CDR3 DNA sequence: TGTGCCAGCTCACCTGGGACTAGCAGTGATACGCAGTATTTT. Protein sequence: CASSPGTSSDTQYF. This chain joins TRBV18 and TRBJ2-3, with 9 nucleotides matching TRBD2. CDR3 length: 14 amino acids. The V gene end was trimmed by 3 bases and the J gene end by 6 bases; junction bases not matched to a gene: 4. CDR1 is KGHSH and CDR2 is LQKENI in the germline V gene.

The gene calls are TRBV28 and TRBJ2-3; no definite D call. There are 13 residues in the CDR3. With 6 bases removed from V and 1 base from J, the gap between germline ends came to 8 bases. Germline CDR1 MDHEN, CDR2 SYDVKM. The CDR3 is CASRSLGTDTQYF. For the CDR3, the DNA is TGTGCCAGCAGGTCCCTGGGCACAGATACGCAGTATTTT. Together with reference TRBV28 and TRBJ2-3, the CDR3 gives the full variable domain: DVKVTQSSRYLVKRTGEKVFLECVQDMDHENMFWYRQDPGLGLRLIYFSYDVKMKEKGDIPEGYSVSREKKERFSLILESASTNQTSMYLCASRSLGTDTQYFGPGTRLTVL.

This clone was seen more than once but under ten times. This chain joins TRBV7-2 and TRBJ1-5; D may be TRBD1 (5 bases). Germline CDR1 reads SGHTA; CDR2 reads FQGNSA. V lost 5 bases to trimming and J lost 5 bases, with 10 bases between them. The CDR3 has 13 residues. The CDR3 DNA reads as TGTGCCAGCAGCGCCGGGGGGGATCAGCCCCAGCATTTT. Translation: CASSAGGDQPQHF.

A note on this clone: The same CDR3 also results from other DNA sequences found in this sample. The chain links TRBV18 to TRBJ1-1; 8 nucleotides match TRBD1. The germline CDR1 and CDR2 sequences are KGHSH and LQKENI. The CDR3 sequence is 14 residues long. After removal of 6 bases from V and 0 bases from J, the junction contained 3 bases not matched to a gene. CDR3 residues: CASSLDRVNTEAFF. The CDR3 DNA reads TGTGCCAGCTCGCTGGACAGGGTGAACACTGAAGCTTTCTTT.

This clone was counted a few times. The gene calls are TRBV18 and TRBJ2-5; D gene unclear. The CDR3 runs 14 residues. Germline V CDR1 and CDR2: KGHSH, LQKENI. V lost 3 bases and J lost 5, with 13 bases in between. The DNA for the CDR3 is TGTGCCAGCTCACCGAATGGGGTGAGGGAGACCCAGTACTTC. This sequence encodes CASSPNGVRETQYF.

This clone was detected a few times. A single base separates this from a much larger clone, so it may be a read error. The CDR3 loop reads CASSPPVPGKGSPLHF. The DNA for the CDR3 is TGTGCCAGCTCACCACCAGTACCGGGCAAGGGGTCACCCCTCCACTTT. V is TRBV18 and J is TRBJ1-6, with D possibly being TRBD1 (5 bases). The CDR3 contains 16 residues. The V gene's germline CDR1 is KGHSH and CDR2 LQKENI. With 0 bases removed from V and 10 bases from J, the gap between germline ends came to 16 bases.

The sample holds a few counts of this clone. V and J are TRBV6-6 and TRBJ1-1; TRBD1 is a possible D gene (6 bases). The germline V gene has CDR1 MNHNY and CDR2 SVGAGI (reference sequence). V was clipped by 5 bases and J by 1 base, with 11 bases between them. The CDR3 has 14 amino acids. This chain's CDR3 is CASSPGHSNTEAFF. CDR3 in DNA: TGTGCCAGCAGTCCGGGACACTCGAACACTGAAGCTTTCTTT.